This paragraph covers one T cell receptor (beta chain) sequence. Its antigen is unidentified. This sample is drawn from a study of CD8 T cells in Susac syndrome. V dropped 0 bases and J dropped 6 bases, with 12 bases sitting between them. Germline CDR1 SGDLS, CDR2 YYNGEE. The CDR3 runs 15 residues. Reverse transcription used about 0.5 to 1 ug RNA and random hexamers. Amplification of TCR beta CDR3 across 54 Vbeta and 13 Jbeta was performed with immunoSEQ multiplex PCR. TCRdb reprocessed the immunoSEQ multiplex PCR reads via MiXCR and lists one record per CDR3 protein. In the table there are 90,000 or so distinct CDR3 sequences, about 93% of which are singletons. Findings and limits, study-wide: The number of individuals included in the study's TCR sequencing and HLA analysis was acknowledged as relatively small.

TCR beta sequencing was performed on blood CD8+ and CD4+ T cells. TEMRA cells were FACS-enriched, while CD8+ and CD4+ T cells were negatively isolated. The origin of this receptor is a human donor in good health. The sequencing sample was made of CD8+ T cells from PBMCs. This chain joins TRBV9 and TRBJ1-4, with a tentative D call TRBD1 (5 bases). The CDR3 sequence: CASSVAGTGDEKLFF. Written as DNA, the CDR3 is TGTGCCAGCAGCGTAGCCGGGACCGGGGATGAAAAACTGTTTTTT.